This T cell receptor beta chain was identified during a study of early T cells in non-severe SARS-CoV-2 infection. Study information: Sequencing of unsorted whole blood was done on bulk RNA, leaving chains unpaired. Whole-study results and caveats: VDJdb-based annotation leaned toward anti-spike CD8 responses and missed private and CD4 specificities.

Researchers tagged individual cDNA molecules with unique molecular identifiers. Using its own MiXCR run on the 5' RACE reads, TCRdb lists one record per CDR3 protein. Found here are tens of thousands of distinct CDR3 sequences, 7% to 7.5% of them singletons; the top ten hold 4% to 5.5%. This clonotype came up a few times. What it binds is unknown. This CDR3 contains 14 residues. Germline V gene lookup returns CDR1 DFQATT and CDR2 SNEGSKA (reference sequence). V gave up 3 bases and J gave up 5 bases; unmatched junction bases: 6. V is TRBV20-1 and J is TRBJ1-5, with 8 positions matching TRBD1. The sequence was collected from an adult who was a healthcare worker with PCR-confirmed SARS-CoV-2 infection or an uninfected control (not recorded which). Sequencing was performed on whole blood. DNA for the CDR3: TGCAGTGCTAGTTGGGACAGGTTAGATCAGCCCCAGCATTTT. Protein: CSASWDRLDQPQHF.